The clone carrying this TCR beta chain was counted between two and nine times. The antigen remains undetermined. TCRdb itself ran the 5' RACE reads through MiXCR, one entry per CDR3 protein. The data show 400,000 to 650,000 distinct CDR3 sequences, 20% to 25% seen once. This CDR3 comprises 13 residues. Trimming removed 6 bases from V and 8 bases from J, with 16 bases in between. CDR1 is DFQATT, CDR2 SNEGSKA, per germline (reference sequence). This sample was taken from a study of T cells after yellow fever vaccination. Points from the study as a whole: Abundant clonotypes from the bulk population could contaminate FACS-sorted repertoires.

The chain recombines TRBV20-1 with TRBJ1-4; D might be TRBD1 (5 bases). The receptor's source is a man younger than 35 who received the YFV17D yellow fever vaccine. The sequences come from PBMCs, collected 20 to 25 days after the first yellow fever vaccination. The CDR3 bases are TGCAGTGCGTCCGGGACTCCGGCGGAAAAACTGTTTTTT. Protein sequence: CSASGTPAEKLFF.